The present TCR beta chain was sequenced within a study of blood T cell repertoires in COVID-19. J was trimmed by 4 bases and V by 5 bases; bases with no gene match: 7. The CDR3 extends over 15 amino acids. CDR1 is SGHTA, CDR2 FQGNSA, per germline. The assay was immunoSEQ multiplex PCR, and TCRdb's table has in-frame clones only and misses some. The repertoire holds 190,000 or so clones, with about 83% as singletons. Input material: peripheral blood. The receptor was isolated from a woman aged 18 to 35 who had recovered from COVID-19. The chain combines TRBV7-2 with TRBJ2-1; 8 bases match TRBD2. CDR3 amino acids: CASSATGLDYNEQFF. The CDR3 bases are TGTGCCAGCAGCGCAACGGGACTAGATTACAATGAGCAGTTCTTC.